The 32 T cell receptor beta chains below all came from one sample that was sequenced in a study of CD8+ T cells in alopecia areata. TCR sequencing used cDNA made by reverse transcription of extracted RNA. Measured with immunoSEQ multiplex PCR; TCRdb has only the in-frame clones, and not every one. Counted here are 100,000 to 150,000 clones, more than 40% occurring once; the ten biggest clones make up roughly a sixth. The source material was CD8+ T cells sorted from blood, sampled at week 0. These receptors were obtained from a human donor with alopecia areata.

The chain combines TRBV29-1 with TRBJ2-3; D possibly corresponds to TRBD2 (5 bases). V lost 6 bases and J 5 bases, leaving 9 bases between the germline ends. In germline, CDR1 is SQVTM, CDR2 ANQGSEA. The CDR3 has 11 amino acids. CDR3: CSVARGDTQYF. The CDR3 DNA sequence: TGCAGCGTCGCTCGGGGAGATACGCAGTATTTT.

A few counts support this clone. J is TRBJ2-7 and V is TRBV7-9; D might be TRBD1 (6 bases). Germline V gene sequence: CDR1 SEHNR, CDR2 FQNEAQ (reference sequence). The CDR3 is made up of 15 amino acids. Trimming took off 1 base at V and 3 bases at J, with 13 bases between the two ends. CDR3 bases: TGTGCCAGCAGCTTAGGTATAGGGGGAGACTACGAGCAGTACTTC. This encodes CASSLGIGGDYEQYF.

The V gene is TRBV6-5, the J gene TRBJ1-2; TRBD1 is a possible D gene (6 bases). Germline V gives CDR1 MNHEY, CDR2 SVGAGI. V was pared by 0 bases and J by 6 bases, with 11 bases between. This CDR3 contains 14 residues. In nucleotides, the CDR3 is TGTGCCAGCAGTTACTCGGACGAGGGGGATGGCTACACCTTC. This gives the protein CASSYSDEGDGYTF.

The chain is built from TRBV10-3 and TRBJ2-1, with 7 positions matching TRBD2. This CDR3 comprises 15 residues. J gave up 5 bases and V 9 bases, and 13 bases lay outside the gene matches. The germline V gene has CDR1 ENHRY and CDR2 SYGVKD. CDR3 residues: CAMSDWGGDHNEQFF. The DNA for the CDR3 is TGTGCCATGAGCGACTGGGGGGGGGACCACAATGAGCAGTTCTTC.

Comment on this clone: Additional DNA sequences in this sample encode the identical CDR3. The V call is TRBV4-1, the J call TRBJ2-7, with 8 bases fitting TRBD1. This CDR3 is built from 13 residues. Germline V gene sequence: CDR1 MGHRA, CDR2 YSYEKL. Trimming took 4 bases from V and 4 from J; bases not matched to a gene: 3. The CDR3 DNA reads as TGCGCCAGCAGCCTTGGACAGGGATACGAGCAGTACTTC. Its protein is CASSLGQGYEQYF.

In this sample, this clone turned up a few times. The chain recombines TRBV7-9 with TRBJ2-2; 8 nucleotides line up with TRBD1. Unmatched junction bases numbered 4, after V lost 4 bases and J lost 0 bases. There are 16 residues in the CDR3. The germline V gene encodes CDR1 SEHNR and CDR2 FQNEAQ (reference sequence). The CDR3 is CASSSWTGTNTGELFF. The CDR3 DNA reads as TGTGCCAGCAGCTCTTGGACAGGGACGAACACCGGGGAGCTGTTTTTT.

J is TRBJ2-7 and V is TRBV9, with a weak D call TRBD1 (6 bases). Looked up from germline, CDR1 is SGDLS and CDR2 is YYNGEE. This CDR3 contains 15 residues. Trimming took 0 bases from V and 2 from J, leaving 12 bases between them. The CDR3, as DNA: TGTGCCAGCAGCGTAGGGAGAGGGGGTGCCTACGAGCAGTACTTC. Amino acid sequence: CASSVGRGGAYEQYF.

The chain combines TRBV27 with TRBJ2-5; D is unclear. The germline V and J ends were trimmed by 5 bases and 2 bases, with 12 bases remaining between them. CDR1 MNHEY and CDR2 SMNVEV come from the germline V gene (reference sequence). The CDR3 extends over 14 amino acids. The CDR3 DNA reads as TGTGCCAGCAGTCCCACCGGGTTTCAAGAGACCCAGTACTTC. Encoded protein: CASSPTGFQETQYF.

The gene calls are TRBV6-5 and TRBJ1-2, with 11 bases fitting TRBD1. This CDR3 is built from 13 residues. Germline CDR1 and CDR2: MNHEY and SVGAGI. J gave up 4 bases and V 6 bases, and 1 base lay outside the gene matches. The CDR3 DNA follows: TGTGCCAGCAGAGGGACAGGGGGCTATGGCTACACCTTC. It specifies CASRGTGGYGYTF.

The chain has TRBV2 and TRBJ1-1; D is unclear. This CDR3 region has 8 residues. V lost 0 bases, J lost 13 bases, and 0 bases lay in between. Germline V CDR1 and CDR2: SNHLY, FYNNEI. The CDR3: CASSEAFF. CDR3 nucleotide sequence: TGTGCCAGCAGTGAAGCTTTCTTT.

The rearrangement joins TRBV4-3 to TRBJ2-1; D is perhaps TRBD2 (5 bases). The CDR3 covers 13 residues. CDR1 and CDR2 from the germline V gene are LGHNA and YSLEER. Trimming left V 3 bases short and J 3 bases short, with 6 bases between. CDR3 sequence reads: CASSHGSYNEQFF. DNA for the CDR3: TGCGCCAGCAGCCATGGGAGCTACAATGAGCAGTTCTTC.

This chain connects TRBV7-9 to TRBJ2-5; D perhaps matches TRBD1 (6 bases). The V end was cut by 5 bases, the J end by 5 bases, with 18 bases between. The CDR3 totals 15 residues. Germline-derived CDR1 and CDR2 are SEHNR and FQNEAQ (reference sequence). This chain's CDR3 is CASSTSTGNGETQYF. The CDR3 region has the DNA TGTGCCAGCAGCACATCGACAGGCAACGGTGAGACCCAGTACTTC.

This clone was detected a few times. V gene TRBV6-5 combines with J gene TRBJ2-2, with D perhaps TRBD1 (6 bases). CDR3 length: 15 residues. Germline CDR1 and CDR2: MNHEY and SVGAGI. Trimming stripped 6 bases from V and 0 bases from J, with 11 bases between. CDR3 region: CASSPRGANTGELFF. CDR3 DNA sequence: TGTGCCAGCAGCCCCAGGGGCGCGAACACCGGGGAGCTGTTTTTT.

This clone was counted a few times. The V and J genes are TRBV29-1 and TRBJ1-1; D not certain. V dropped 7 bases and J dropped 11 bases, with 14 bases sitting between them. The germline gives CDR1 SQVTM, CDR2 ANQGSEA. CDR3 length: 10 residues. The CDR3 sequence: CSATSGSAFF. DNA for the CDR3: TGCAGCGCCACGAGCGGGTCGGCTTTCTTT.

This clone was counted a few times. At one of its ends the junction is not consistent with the germline gene, which may arise from a read error. The V call is TRBV29-1, the J call TRBJ2-3; D is possibly TRBD1 (6 bases). The germline gives CDR1 SQVTM, CDR2 ANQGSEA. The CDR3 covers 13 residues. The CDR3 region is CSVEQGRTDTQYF. CDR3 in DNA: TGCAGTGTTGAGCAGGGGCGCACAGATACGCAGTATTTT.

This chain connects TRBV29-1 to TRBJ2-7; 10 nucleotides align to TRBD1. Per germline, CDR1 SQVTM and CDR2 ANQGSEA. This CDR3 comprises 15 residues. The V and J ends lost 1 base and 0 bases, in that order; junction bases with no gene match: 3. DNA for the CDR3: TGCAGCGTTGAAGGGGGACAGGGGTTCTCCTACGAGCAGTACTTC. Protein product: CSVEGGQGFSYEQYF.

This clone was found a few times. CDR3 region: CASSFFSRGEDTGELFF. In DNA form, the CDR3 reads TGTGCCAGCAGCTTCTTCTCGCGGGGGGAAGACACCGGGGAGCTGTTTTTT. V gene TRBV7-2 combines with J gene TRBJ2-2; 8 bases are a match to TRBD2. This CDR3 has 17 residues. Unmatched junction bases numbered 9, after V lost 3 bases and J lost 3 bases. The germline CDR1 and CDR2 sequences are SGHTA and FQGNSA.

This rearrangement joins TRBV5-6 to TRBJ2-7; a possible D gene is TRBD2 (5 bases). Germline V CDR1 and CDR2: SGHDT, YYEEEE. This CDR3 region has 17 residues. V was pared by 4 bases and J by 5 bases, with 25 bases between. The DNA for the CDR3 is TGTGCCAGCAGCGAACTCGAGCACCACCTACTGGGAGACGAGCAGTACTTC. Its protein is CASSELEHHLLGDEQYF.

In its sample, this clone was seen a few times. The gene calls are TRBV5-1 and TRBJ2-5; either TRBD1 or TRBD2 may supply D (5 bases each). Germline loops: CDR1 SGHRS, CDR2 YFSETQ. The CDR3 length is 17 residues. V was pared by 5 bases and J by 2 bases, with 22 bases between. The CDR3 here is CASRRRTALGLQETQYF. The DNA for the CDR3 is TGCGCCAGCAGAAGAAGGACTGCCCTGGGGCTACAAGAGACCCAGTACTTC.

The rearrangement uses TRBV7-8 and TRBJ1-1, with D unresolved. The V end was cut by 2 bases, the J end by 0 bases, with 13 bases between. The CDR3 sequence is 16 residues long. CDR1 and CDR2 from the germline V gene are SGHVS and FQNEAQ. CDR3 DNA sequence: TGTGCCAGCAGCTTATCGTATGGAGGCCTGAACACTGAAGCTTTCTTT. This sequence encodes CASSLSYGGLNTEAFF.

With regard to this clone: This specimen includes other DNA sequences encoding the same CDR3. The V and J genes are TRBV30 and TRBJ1-1; no clear D gene. Germline loops: CDR1 GTSNPN, CDR2 SVGIG (reference sequence). V dropped 1 base and J dropped 1 base, with 4 bases sitting between them. This CDR3 has 12 residues. CDR3 amino acids: CAWSAGNTEAFF. The CDR3 coding sequence is TGTGCCTGGAGTGCCGGGAACACTGAAGCTTTCTTT.

The rearrangement joins TRBV9 to TRBJ2-7; TRBD2 agrees at 12 bases. With 3 bases clipped from V and 2 bases from J, the junction kept 3 bases outside the gene matches. CDR3 length: 15 amino acids. Per germline, CDR1 SGDLS and CDR2 YYNGEE. The CDR3 DNA is TGTGCCAGCAGCGGAGGGACTAGCGGGCCCTACGAGCAGTACTTC. It is translated as CASSGGTSGPYEQYF.

The table lists this clone with a few counts. V usage is TRBV7-3 and J usage is TRBJ2-1, with D maybe TRBD2 (5 bases). The CDR3 has 14 residues. The V end was cut by 5 bases, the J end by 1 base, with 9 bases between. The germline V gene encodes CDR1 SGHTA and CDR2 FQGTGA. CDR3 loop: CASSPGGSYNEQFF. The CDR3 DNA follows: TGTGCCAGCAGCCCGGGCGGGTCCTACAATGAGCAGTTCTTC.

The gene calls are TRBV29-1 and TRBJ2-7, with a tentative D call TRBD2 (5 bases). The CDR3 has 15 amino acids. Trimming pared 5 bases from V and 1 base from J, leaving 18 bases between. Germline values: CDR1 SQVTM, CDR2 ANQGSEA. CDR3 DNA: TGCAGCGTTCTAGGCGTGGGGAGACTATCCTACGAGCAGTACTTC. It encodes CSVLGVGRLSYEQYF.

The chain uses TRBV27 and TRBJ1-6; the match to TRBD1 covers 11 bases. The CDR3 spans 15 residues. V lost 2 bases, J lost 7 bases, and 1 base stayed unmatched. Germline V CDR1 and CDR2: MNHEY, SMNVEV (reference sequence). CDR3 nucleotides: TGTGCCAGCAGTTTACGGACAGGGGGCAATTCACCCCTCCACTTT. This codes for CASSLRTGGNSPLHF.

This clone was detected only once. This rearrangement joins TRBV2 to TRBJ2-7; D remains unclear. Trimming pared 4 bases from V and 0 bases from J, leaving 10 bases between. CDR1 and CDR2 (germline): SNHLY, FYNNEI. The CDR3 sequence is 14 residues long. In DNA, the CDR3 is TGTGCCAGCAGTGTAGGCGGCTACTCCTACGAGCAGTACTTC. Translating it yields CASSVGGYSYEQYF.

This clone was seen a handful of times. The CDR3 protein is CASSLGDSSYEQYF. CDR3 DNA sequence: TGCGCCAGCAGCTTGGGGGACAGCTCCTACGAGCAGTACTTC. This chain uses TRBV5-1 with TRBJ2-7, with TRBD1 matching 7 bases. With 0 bases clipped from V and 0 bases from J, the junction kept 0 bases outside the gene matches. The CDR3 length is 14 residues. Germline V gene sequence: CDR1 SGHRS, CDR2 YFSETQ.

This sequence joins TRBV11-2 and TRBJ2-2, with 11 bases that match TRBD1. Germline values: CDR1 SGHAT, CDR2 FQNNGV. The V gene end was trimmed by 5 bases and the J gene end by 5 bases; junction bases not matched to a gene: 4. The CDR3 is made up of 15 amino acids. For the CDR3, the DNA is TGTGCCAGCAGCCTCGGACAGGGGGCAACCGGGGAGCTGTTTTTT. Translation: CASSLGQGATGELFF. The full variable domain, completed using reference TRBV11-2 and TRBJ2-2, is EAGVAQSPRYKIIEKRQSVAFWCNPISGHATLYWYQQILGQGPKLLIQFQNNGVVDDSQLPKDRFSAERLKGVDSTLKIQPAKLEDSAVYLCASSLGQGATGELFFGEGSRLTVL.

Regarding this clone: Other DNA variants within this sample encode the same CDR3. J is TRBJ1-1 and V is TRBV5-6; 8 bases fit TRBD1. V lost 4 bases to trimming and J lost 1 base; unmatched junction nucleotides: 3. From germline, CDR1 is SGHDT and CDR2 YYEEEE. This CDR3 contains 14 residues. CDR3 bases: TGTGCCAGCAGCGCTACAGGGGGGAACACTGAAGCTTTCTTT. This encodes CASSATGGNTEAFF.

The sample holds a few counts of this clone. This rearrangement joins TRBV10-3 to TRBJ2-3; 9 nucleotides agree with TRBD2. The V and J ends lost 2 bases and 5 bases, in that order; junction bases with no gene match: 5. In germline, CDR1 is ENHRY, CDR2 SYGVKD. The CDR3 loop spans 15 amino acids. The CDR3 sequence is CAISERRGGEDTQYF. DNA of the CDR3: TGTGCCATCAGTGAGCGGCGGGGGGGCGAAGATACGCAGTATTTT.

The chain has TRBV14 and TRBJ1-2, with a weak D call TRBD1 (6 bases). Germline loops: CDR1 SGHDN, CDR2 FVKESK. V dropped 0 bases and J dropped 4 bases, with 18 bases sitting between them. The CDR3 consists of 17 residues. As DNA, the CDR3 is TGTGCCAGCAGCCAAGATCTCTGGACAGATAATCTCTATGGCTACACCTTC. Protein sequence: CASSQDLWTDNLYGYTF.

The V call is TRBV7-9, the J call TRBJ2-3, with a possible D match to TRBD1 (7 bases). Trimming shortened V by 5 bases and J by 2 bases, and 14 bases separated the two germline ends. The CDR3 is 15 residues long. The germline V gene has CDR1 SEHNR and CDR2 FQNEAQ (reference sequence). The CDR3 loop is CASSAGTANTDTQYF. For the CDR3, the DNA is TGTGCCAGCAGCGCGGGGACAGCCAACACAGATACGCAGTATTTT.